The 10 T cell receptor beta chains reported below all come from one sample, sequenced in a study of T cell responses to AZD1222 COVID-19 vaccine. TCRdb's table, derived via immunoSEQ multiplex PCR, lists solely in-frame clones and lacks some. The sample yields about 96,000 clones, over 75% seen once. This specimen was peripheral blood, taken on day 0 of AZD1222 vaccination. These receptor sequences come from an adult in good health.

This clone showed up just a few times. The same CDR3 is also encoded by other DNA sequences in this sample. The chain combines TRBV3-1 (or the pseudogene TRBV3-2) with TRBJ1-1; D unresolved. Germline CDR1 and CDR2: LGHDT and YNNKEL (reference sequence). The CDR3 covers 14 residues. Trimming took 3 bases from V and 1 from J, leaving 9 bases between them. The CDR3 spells CASSQSTENTEAFF. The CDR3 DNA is TGTGCCAGCAGCCAGTCAACGGAGAACACTGAAGCTTTCTTT.

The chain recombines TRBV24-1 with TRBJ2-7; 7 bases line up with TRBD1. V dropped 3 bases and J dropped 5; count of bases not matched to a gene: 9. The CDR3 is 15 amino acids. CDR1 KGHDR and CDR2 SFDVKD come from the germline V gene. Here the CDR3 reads CATSDNRGPLDEQYF. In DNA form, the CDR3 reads TGTGCCACCAGTGATAACAGGGGTCCCTTAGACGAGCAGTACTTC.

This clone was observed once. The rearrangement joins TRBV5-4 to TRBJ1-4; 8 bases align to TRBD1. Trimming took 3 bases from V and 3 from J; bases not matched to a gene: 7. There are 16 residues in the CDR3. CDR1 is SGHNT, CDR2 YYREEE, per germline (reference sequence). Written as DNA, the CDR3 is TGTGCCAGCAGCTCGGACAGGGCGATGGCTAATGAAAAACTGTTTTTT. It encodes CASSSDRAMANEKLFF.

In DNA form, the CDR3 reads TGTGCCAGCAGCCAATACCCCGGGACAGAGGGAAAGCAGTACTTC. Translating it yields CASSQYPGTEGKQYF. The chain is built from TRBV3-1 (or the pseudogene TRBV3-2) and TRBJ2-7; 7 bases match TRBD1. The V segment lost 2 bases and the J segment 8 bases; nucleotides outside the gene matches: 12. The CDR3 has 15 amino acids. The germline V gene has CDR1 LGHDT and CDR2 YNNKEL (reference sequence).

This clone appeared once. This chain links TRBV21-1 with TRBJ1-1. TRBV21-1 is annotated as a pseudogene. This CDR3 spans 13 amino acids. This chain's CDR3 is CASSTLWNTEAFF. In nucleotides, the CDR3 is TGTGCCAGCAGCACCCTCTGGAACACTGAAGCTTTCTTT.

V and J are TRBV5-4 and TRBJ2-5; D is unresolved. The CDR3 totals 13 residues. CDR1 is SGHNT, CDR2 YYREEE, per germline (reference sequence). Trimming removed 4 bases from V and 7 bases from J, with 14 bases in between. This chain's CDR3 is CASSPENLVTQYF. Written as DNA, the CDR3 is TGTGCCAGCAGCCCAGAAAATCTGGTGACCCAGTACTTC.

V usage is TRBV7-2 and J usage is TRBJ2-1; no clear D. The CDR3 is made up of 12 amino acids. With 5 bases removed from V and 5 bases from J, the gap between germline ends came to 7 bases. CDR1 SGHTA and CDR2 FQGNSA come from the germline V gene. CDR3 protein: CASSSRNNEQFF. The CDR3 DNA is TGTGCCAGCAGCAGCCGTAACAATGAGCAGTTCTTC.

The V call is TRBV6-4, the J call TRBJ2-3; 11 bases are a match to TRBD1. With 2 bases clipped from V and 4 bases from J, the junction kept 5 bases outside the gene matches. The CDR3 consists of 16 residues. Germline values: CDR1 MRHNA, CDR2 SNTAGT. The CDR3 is CASSDTGTGGADTQYF. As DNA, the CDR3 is TGTGCCAGCAGTGACACCGGGACAGGGGGTGCAGATACGCAGTATTTT.

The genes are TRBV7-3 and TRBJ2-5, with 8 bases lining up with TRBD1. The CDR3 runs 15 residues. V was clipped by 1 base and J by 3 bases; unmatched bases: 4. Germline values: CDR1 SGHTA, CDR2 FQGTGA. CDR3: CASSLNSGQEETQYF. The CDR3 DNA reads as TGTGCCAGCAGCTTAAATTCGGGACAGGAAGAGACCCAGTACTTC.

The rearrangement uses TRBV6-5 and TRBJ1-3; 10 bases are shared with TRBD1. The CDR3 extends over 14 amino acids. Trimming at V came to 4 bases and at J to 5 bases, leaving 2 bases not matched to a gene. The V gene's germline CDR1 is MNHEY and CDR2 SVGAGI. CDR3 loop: CASSWDRGRNTIYF. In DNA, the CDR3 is TGTGCCAGCAGTTGGGACAGGGGTCGAAACACCATATATTTT.